This entry describes one T cell receptor (beta chain). Which antigen it targets is not known. Per-nucleotide qualities are absent, and no much larger clonotype sits a single base away. In total, approximately 700 healthy bone marrow donors made up the cohort. At the time of sampling, every cohort member was nominally healthy, though immune exposures that went unrecorded were likely present. The donor was CMV seropositive and belonged to the group of 250 to 300 seropositive cohort members. Each donor provided a peripheral blood sample, and peripheral blood mononuclear cells were used for TCR beta sequencing. The Qiagen DNeasy Blood Extraction Kit was used to extract genomic DNA from the blood cell samples. Libraries came from the immunoSEQ multiplex PCR assay. For the multiplex PCR, a mixture combining 60 forward primers for TCR Vbeta segments and 13 reverse primers for TCR Jbeta segments was used. Amplification of the CDR3 region of rearranged TCR beta genes was performed with a multiplex PCR assay on genomic DNA. The amplified TCR beta libraries were sequenced on the Illumina HiSeq System as 87-base-pair reads. The study's processing was this. Across the 670 or so repertoires, a later analysis counted 80 million or so unique TCR beta chains, roughly 11 million of which were shared by at least two donors. A nearest-neighbor algorithm error-corrected the raw reads and collapsed the reads into unique sequences, merging closely related sequences to remove PCR and sequencing errors. V, D and J gene segments were assigned by aligning CDR3 sequences to IMGT reference sequences. For a sequence to be retained, a match of at least six nucleotides to both a V gene segment and a J gene segment was required. Rearrangements were called productive when the CDR3 lacked stop codons and stayed in frame with V and J; all others were non-productive. Following IMGT convention, CDR3 was defined as the stretch from the second conserved V-encoded cysteine up to the conserved J-encoded phenylalanine. The earlier analysis of 500 to 750 of the donors excluded any sequence lacking an unambiguous match to a single V gene segment. An earlier analysis of almost 600 of the donors classified V segments as functional when productive rearrangements were above 56.7% and as segregating when the standard deviation between donors was above 5%. A statistical classification framework was built for diagnosing cytomegalovirus status from the catalog of TCR beta chain sequences. A later analysis assigned V and J genes by comparing TCR nucleotide sequences with IMGT/GENE-DB human TR gene sequences. In a later analysis, CDR3 sequences and most-parsimonious VDJ recombination scenarios were assigned using the TCRdist pipeline. In a later analysis, each TCR beta chain was defined by its CDR3 amino acid sequence together with its V-gene family, and reads lacking a unique V-gene family were excluded. A later analysis removed nearly 600 highly shared, low-generation-probability nucleotide sequences to deal with suspected cross-contamination and a sequencing artifact. In a later analysis, a clonal expansion index was calculated for each public chain from normalized within-repertoire ranks of inferred template counts. In a later analysis, generation probabilities were computed with a VDJ recombination model fitted to out-of-frame rearrangements, and the resulting probabilities were checked against IGoR. In a later analysis, TCR-TCR, TCR-HLA and TCR-CMV co-occurrence was scored with hypergeometric tests, and a repertoire-size bias correction was applied to TCR pairs. In a later analysis, false discovery rates were estimated by permuting HLA or CMV assignments 20 times. A later analysis grouped co-occurring TCRs with DBSCAN, adding TCRdist sequence similarity when clustering within HLA-allele-positive subsets. For co-occurrence clustering, repertoires with fewer than 30,000 or more than 120,000 public chains were excluded, along with several repertoires with anomalous nucleotide sharing. TCRdb carries this immuneACCESS record with in-frame sequences only. Its versions omit some clonotypes, under half of them owing to an unresolved V gene in the studies checked, with the rest unexplained. V and J calls and clone size are as listed in that table; D and trimming were resolved from the DNA. The sample table contains tens of thousands of clones; only one count was recorded for more than 55% of them. Approximately 4.4% of the sample is taken by the ten largest.

These data come from a study of cytomegalovirus exposure and HLA in healthy donors (dated by TCRdb to the late 2010s). Concerning the study at large: In an earlier analysis of fewer than 750 of the donors, approximately 300 Gb of sequence data and approximately 120 million unique TCR beta sequences from 150 million to 200 million T cells were reported. The genetic ancestry cluster associated with self-reported Caucasian donors included 65% to 90% of the roughly 380 genotyped donors. Both class I and class II loci were covered by HLA typing, at four-digit resolution. The study aimed to test whether signatures of past pathogen exposure could be identified by cataloging public T cell receptors. Across 300 to 500 genotyped donors of the cohort, an average of approximately 240,000 unique TCR beta nucleotide sequences per donor were sequenced, and roughly 18% of those sequences were non-productive. About five DR-DQ haplotypes were treated as single units for association and clustering because of strong linkage in the cohort. About 280 gigabases of sequencing data and around 88 million unique TCR sequences made up an early release that covered about 640 HLA-typed donors. The later analysis used no new phenotypic data to find candidate immune exposures, relying instead on TCR beta sequences and their occurrence across donors. Donor age, sex, ethnicity and CMV serostatus were collected together with the repertoire data. Using immunosequencing, the study profiled T cell repertoires from 666 subjects and related those repertoires to cytomegalovirus serostatus. A later genetic analysis used genome-wide SNP genotypes for 398 of the 666 donors, treating that subset as a discovery cohort. The number of donors typed differed by locus, with roughly 620-640 for A, B, C, DRB1 and DQB1, about 500 for DQA1, 600 to 610 for DPA1, and around 450 for DPB1. An earlier analysis of around 580 of the donors used high-throughput TCR beta sequencing to judge whether each TCR beta V gene segment behaved as functional or pseudogenic. To study patterns of TCR occurrence, a later analysis re-analyzed previously published TCR beta repertoires from several hundred donors and added high-resolution HLA genotyping. In addition to the first cohort of roughly 700 subjects, a separate validation cohort of over 90 different subjects was used. The study combined high-throughput TCR immunosequencing, statistical association of individual TCRs with disease status, and machine learning to predict cytomegalovirus infection status. All discovery cohort repertoires had been generated on a single sequencing platform.

General conclusions and limits of the study: A later genetic analysis associated a missense DCLRE1C variant with V-gene and J-gene trimming of TCR beta chains, and an independent cohort replicated the association. The only immune exposure information available for the cohort was CMV serostatus. In an earlier analysis of more than 500 of the donors, most TCR beta V segments appeared in productive rearrangements about 87% or about 30% of the time, broadly matching IMGT annotations. The authors suggested that the approach could potentially be generalized to other disease states and immunological phenotypes. A group of highly shared sequence variants was considered likely to be a technical artifact of the sequencing pipeline. Some 15 rarely observed V segments, including chromosome 9 orphons, were excluded from the earlier analysis of about 610 of the donors because counts were too low. A later genetic analysis reported fewer N-insertions in productive TCRs among donors in an Asian-associated ancestry cluster than the roughly 700-donor mean. In this cohort, only TCR beta chains were sequenced, and detectable features were limited by the absence of alpha or paired-chain data. In a later analysis, 16,951 TCR beta sequences were associated with specific HLA alleles at a false discovery rate of 0.05. In a later analysis, HLA-associated TCR beta chains showed more clonal expansion and lower generation probabilities than non-associated chains that were equally common. Correlated functional status among segregating V segments might be attributable to linkage disequilibrium, but an unknown experimental factor could not be ruled out. Some IMGT-functional V segments, including TRBV6-2 and TRBV6-3, could not be distinguished by the 87-base-pair reads and were therefore excluded. According to a later analysis, TCR association rates differed among HLA loci, with DRB1 alleles showing the most associated TCRs and HLA-C alleles showing the fewest. Across donors, most TCR sequences were observed very rarely, whereas some public TCRs were present in many individuals. Cytomegalovirus status was reported to be diagnosed by the classifier with high specificity and sensitivity in both the original and validation cohorts. Because some donors lacked HLA typing at each locus, the association tests relied only on the typed subset. A total of roughly 160 TCR beta chains were listed by the study as associated with cytomegalovirus. A later analysis found that most CMV-associated TCR beta chains appeared HLA-restricted, with HLA associations seemingly driven largely by CMV exposure. Roughly uniform sequencing depth across donors was assumed in presence/absence analyses, although this assumption may not hold. According to a later analysis, parvovirus B19, influenza, CMV and Epstein-Barr virus appeared linked to several top co-occurrence clusters. A few of the identified cytomegalovirus-associated TCR beta chains were confirmed in vitro to be specific for cytomegalovirus antigens. A further reported finding was that TCR beta sequences accurately predicted the HLA-A and HLA-B alleles for most subjects in the first cohort. Assigning TCR associations to individual alleles was difficult when HLA alleles, especially DR and DQ, strongly co-occurred.

V lost 4 bases and J lost 4 bases, and the count of bases not matched to a germline gene is 3. CDR1 SGHVS and CDR2 FQNEAQ were looked up in the germline V gene. CDR3 length: 15 amino acids, cysteine to phenylalanine. Kept here is only the CDR3 DNA, which spans 45 bases and is read in frame from base 1. The chain joins TRBV7-8 to TRBJ2-5; 13 bases in between match TRBD2. The TCR comes from a man aged 55 to 70 in good health and CMV-seropositive. Sample: PBMCs. The DNA is as follows: TGTGCCAGCAGCTCTAGACTAGCGGGGGGAGAGACCCAGTACTTC. Its translation reads: CASSSRLAGGETQYF.